What follows are 13 T cell receptor beta chains derived from one specimen sequenced in a study of T-cell reconstitution after alpha-beta-depleted transplantation in children. A library of TCRbeta sequences, prepared with unique molecular identifiers, was generated. TCRdb reprocessed the PCR reads via MiXCR and lists one record per CDR3 protein. Of fewer than 750,000 distinct CDR3 sequences detected, approximately 22% appear once; the ten largest clones hold 11% to 15%. The input for sequencing was PBMCs, mostly from graft donor cells, taken 360 days after TCRalphabeta/CD19-depleted stem cell transplant. The source of these receptors is a boy younger than two who had a stem cell transplant for acute myeloid leukemia, so the T cells may come from the graft donor.

V is TRBV25-1 and J is TRBJ2-1; 9 positions match TRBD1. The CDR3 is 17 residues long. In germline, CDR1 is MGHDK, CDR2 SYGVNS. Germline trimming cut 2 bases from V and 4 bases from J; bases unmatched to any gene: 9. This CDR3 is CASSELGGQGTYNEQFF. For the CDR3, the DNA is TGTGCCAGCAGTGAACTAGGGGGACAGGGAACATACAATGAGCAGTTCTTC.

Note on this clonotype: Since a much larger clone is just one base distant, this may be a read error. The chain links TRBV12-3 or TRBV12-4 to TRBJ2-7; D is ambiguous. This CDR3 is built from 13 residues. V lost 6 bases and J 3 bases, leaving 12 bases between the germline ends. This CDR3 is CASSRGPGYEQYF. The CDR3 DNA follows: TGTGCCAGCAGCCGTGGCCCGGGCTACGAGCAGTACTTC.

This clonotype has just a few counts. The chain uses TRBV4-1 and TRBJ1-1; D may be TRBD1 (5 bases). The CDR3 consists of 16 residues. Germline V gene sequence: CDR1 MGHRA, CDR2 YSYEKL. V lost 2 bases to trimming and J lost 6 bases, with 19 bases between them. CDR3 coding DNA: TGCGCCAGCAGCCAAAATGGGGCGGGGGGGGTCCCTGAAGCTTTCTTT. Amino acid sequence: CASSQNGAGGVPEAFF.

This clonotype was counted many times. The rearrangement links TRBV15 to TRBJ2-1, with 7 bases aligning to TRBD1. V shed 5 bases, J shed 6 bases, and the junction held 4 bases outside the gene matches. Germline-derived CDR1 and CDR2 are LNHNV and YYDKDF (reference sequence). CDR3 size: 13 residues. The CDR3 DNA reads as TGTGCCACCAGCGGACACAGGGGCAATGAGCAGTTCTTC. Protein sequence: CATSGHRGNEQFF.

The gene calls are TRBV18 and TRBJ2-7, with TRBD1 matching over 8 bases. V shed 3 bases, J shed 4 bases, and the junction held 11 bases outside the gene matches. The CDR3 has 16 amino acids. The germline gives CDR1 KGHSH, CDR2 LQKENI. The CDR3 spells CASSPPLQGAVYEQYF. The CDR3 DNA reads as TGTGCCAGCTCACCCCCCCTCCAGGGGGCTGTTTACGAGCAGTACTTC.

This clonotype was counted many times. The chain links TRBV6-5 to TRBJ1-5, with a possible D match to TRBD1 (5 bases). V lost 2 bases to trimming and J lost 0 bases, with 8 bases between them. The CDR3 runs to 15 residues. CDR1 and CDR2 from the germline V gene are MNHEY and SVGAGI. The CDR3 DNA is TGTGCCAGCAGTTACAGACAGTATAGCAATCAGCCCCAGCATTTT. Translation: CASSYRQYSNQPQHF.

The sample holds many counts of this clonotype. The chain has TRBV7-2 and TRBJ1-1; D might be TRBD1 (5 bases). The CDR3 runs 14 residues. V gave up 1 base and J gave up 4 bases, with 10 bases separating them. Germline CDR1 SGHTA, CDR2 FQGNSA. The CDR3 nucleotides are TGTGCCAGCAGCTTAGGGGGCCGGCCCACTGAAGCTTTCTTT. Encoded protein: CASSLGGRPTEAFF.

The CDR3 protein is CSARPGQGALPYGYTF. The CDR3 bases are TGCAGTGCTAGGCCGGGACAGGGGGCCCTCCCCTATGGCTACACCTTC. The gene calls are TRBV20-1 and TRBJ1-2; TRBD1 agrees at 12 bases. Germline V gene sequence: CDR1 DFQATT, CDR2 SNEGSKA (reference sequence). J was trimmed by 4 bases and V by 3 bases; bases with no gene match: 9. The CDR3 sequence is 16 residues long.

This clonotype was seen repeatedly, ten times or more. This rearrangement joins TRBV20-1 to TRBJ2-1; 13 positions agree with TRBD2. The CDR3 spans 15 residues. With 6 bases clipped from V and 4 bases from J, the junction kept 6 bases outside the gene matches. Germline CDR1 DFQATT, CDR2 SNEGSKA (reference sequence). CDR3 residues: CSARQGLAGYNEQFF. CDR3 coding DNA: TGCAGTGCCCGACAGGGACTAGCGGGATACAATGAGCAGTTCTTC.

The rearrangement joins TRBV6-5 to TRBJ2-2; no definite D call. The CDR3 totals 14 residues. Germline V lookup: CDR1 MNHEY, CDR2 SVGAGI. Between the trimmed V and J ends, which lost 5 bases and 5 bases, there was a span of 12 bases. The CDR3 region is CASSRHFGTGELFF. The CDR3 DNA reads TGTGCCAGCAGTCGACATTTTGGAACCGGGGAGCTGTTTTTT.

The genes are TRBV9 and TRBJ2-2; 7 nucleotides align to TRBD1. The CDR3 consists of 14 residues. The J segment lost 5 bases and the V segment lost 3 bases, leaving 4 bases of the junction unmatched. In germline, CDR1 is SGDLS, CDR2 YYNGEE. The CDR3, as DNA: TGTGCCAGCAGCGGGGGACAGAGGACCGGGGAGCTGTTTTTT. Residues: CASSGGQRTGELFF.

This clonotype occurred a few times. J is TRBJ2-7 and V is TRBV4-3; tentative D call: TRBD2 (6 bases). Trimming removed 0 bases at V and 3 bases at J, with 12 bases between. The CDR3 contains 15 residues. Germline values: CDR1 LGHNA, CDR2 YSLEER. CDR3 region: CASSQDLGGSYEQYF. Written as DNA, the CDR3 is TGCGCCAGCAGCCAAGATCTTGGGGGGAGCTACGAGCAGTACTTC.

This clonotype was picked up a small number of times. V is TRBV29-1 and J is TRBJ1-4; no reliable D call. Germline-derived CDR1 and CDR2 are SQVTM and ANQGSEA. Trimming stripped 6 bases from V and 8 bases from J, with 16 bases between. CDR3 length: 13 amino acids. The CDR3 here is CSVALLVGEKLFF. In nucleotides, the CDR3 is TGCAGCGTAGCCCTCCTGGTCGGGGAAAAACTGTTTTTT. Full variable domain (rest looked up from reference TRBV29-1 and TRBJ1-4): SAVISQKPSRDICQRGTSLTIQCQVDSQVTMMFWYRQQPGQSLTLIATANQGSEATYESGFVIDKFPISRPNLTFSTLTVSNMSPEDSSIYLCSVALLVGEKLFFGSGTQLSVL.